Below are 29 T cell receptor beta chains sequenced from a single sample in a study of blood T cells in healthy people across ages. Alongside a J-beta primer mix, a sample-barcoded 5' primer served in a second PCR lasting roughly 7 to 12 cycles. Each CDR3 protein gets one entry after TCRdb re-called the 5' RACE reads with MiXCR. The sample contains roughly 1,500,000 distinct CDR3 sequences, 42% of which appear only once. Sequencing was performed on blood. The receptors shown here come from a woman aged 18 to 35 in good health.

The chain recombines TRBV12-3 or TRBV12-4 with TRBJ1-2; D gene unclear. The CDR3 contains 14 residues. With 4 bases removed from V and 0 bases from J, the gap between germline ends came to 9 bases. The CDR3 DNA reads as TGTGCCAGCAGTTGCACAAACGCTAACTATGGCTACACCTTC. This translates into CASSCTNANYGYTF.

This clonotype was recorded a few times. CDR3 DNA sequence: TGTGCCAGCAGGCGGGACGGTAACACTGAAGCTTTCTTT. This gives the protein CASRRDGNTEAFF. The rearrangement links TRBV9 to TRBJ1-1; D may be TRBD1 (5 bases). V lost 5 bases and J lost 2, with 10 bases in between. CDR1 and CDR2 (germline): SGDLS, YYNGEE. The CDR3 has 13 residues. Full variable domain (rest looked up from reference TRBV9 and TRBJ1-1): DSGVTQTPKHLITATGQRVTLRCSPRSGDLSVYWYQQSLDQGLQFLIQYYNGEERAKGNILERFSAQQFPDLHSELNLSSLELGDSALYFCASRRDGNTEAFFGQGTRLTVV.

The chain couples TRBV11-2 to TRBJ2-5, with 8 bases aligning to TRBD2. The CDR3 loop spans 18 amino acids. Germline CDR1 reads SGHAT; CDR2 reads FQNNGV. The V gene end was trimmed by 5 bases and the J gene end by 3 bases; junction bases not matched to a gene: 17. CDR3 DNA sequence: TGTGCCAGCAGCAACGGGCTAGCGGGTTTATGGCTGGAAGAGACCCAGTACTTC. Translating it yields CASSNGLAGLWLEETQYF.

This clonotype was detected only once. A junction boundary mismatches the germline segment, possibly from a read error. The CDR3 reads CAGSREDSYNEQFF. CDR3 DNA: TGTGCCGGCAGCAGGGAGGACAGTTACAATGAGCAGTTCTTC. The chain links TRBV7-3 to TRBJ2-1; the D call may be TRBD1 or TRBD2 (6 bases each). The length of the CDR3 is 14 residues. Per the germline V gene, CDR1 is SGHTA and CDR2 is FQGTGA. Variable domain in full (rest from reference TRBV7-3 and TRBJ2-1): GAGVSQTPSNKVTEKGKYVELRCDPISGHTALYWYRQSLGQGPEFLIYFQGTGAADDSGLPNDRFFAVRPEGSVSTLKIQRTERGDSAVYLCAGSREDSYNEQFFGPGTRLTVL.

This clonotype came up once. This chain connects TRBV4-2 to TRBJ2-7; 7 nucleotides agree with TRBD1. Trimming took 5 bases from V and 0 from J; bases not matched to a gene: 13. Germline V lookup: CDR1 LGHNA, CDR2 YNFKEQ. The CDR3 consists of 17 residues. The CDR3 coding sequence is TGTGCCAGCAGCAGGGGGCGACAGGATTATTTCTCCTACGAGCAGTACTTC. It encodes CASSRGRQDYFSYEQYF.

The gene calls are TRBV27 and TRBJ2-5; 7 bases fit TRBD2. The J segment lost 5 bases and the V segment lost 4 bases, leaving 13 bases of the junction unmatched. The length of the CDR3 is 16 residues. From germline, CDR1 is MNHEY and CDR2 SMNVEV (reference sequence). The CDR3 protein is CASSSPTLTSLETQYF. The CDR3, as DNA: TGTGCCAGCAGTTCTCCGACCCTGACTAGCCTTGAGACCCAGTACTTC.

A few counts support this clonotype. The chain carries TRBV6-4 and TRBJ2-3; 8 bases are shared with TRBD2. The CDR3 length is 16 residues. Germline V lookup: CDR1 MRHNA, CDR2 SNTAGT. V lost 2 bases and J lost 3; bases outside the gene matches: 7. The CDR3 nucleotides read TGTGCCAGCAGTGACAGGAGCGGGAGTGGGACAGATACGCAGTATTTT. Amino acids: CASSDRSGSGTDTQYF.

Only a few counts were recorded for this clonotype. CDR3 nucleotide sequence: TGCAGTGCGCAAGGGAGCGGGACCTCCTACGAGCAGTACTTC. This encodes CSAQGSGTSYEQYF. V is TRBV20-1 and J is TRBJ2-7; 7 bases match TRBD2. V trimming: 6 bases; J trimming: 0 bases; junction bases outside the gene matches: 8. The CDR3 has 14 residues. Germline V gene data show CDR1 as DFQATT and CDR2 as SNEGSKA (reference sequence).

The rearrangement joins TRBV21-1 to TRBJ1-2. TRBV21-1 is labeled a pseudogene. The CDR3 spans 12 residues. This CDR3 is CASSKGADGYTF. The CDR3 DNA sequence: TGTGCCAGCAGCAAAGGCGCCGATGGCTACACCTTC.

The V and J genes are TRBV12-3 or TRBV12-4 and TRBJ2-7; TRBD2 matches 8 bases. V lost 7 bases and J lost 4; bases outside the gene matches: 6. This CDR3 contains 13 residues. The CDR3 is CASTTSGIYEQYF. Written as DNA, the CDR3 is TGTGCCAGCACCACTAGCGGAATTTACGAGCAGTACTTC.

The J gene is TRBJ1-1, the V gene TRBV6-1, with D uncertain. Germline V gives CDR1 MNHNS, CDR2 SASEGT. There are 13 residues in the CDR3. Trimming removed 2 bases at V and 8 bases at J, with 12 bases between. The CDR3 region has the DNA TGTGCCAGCAGTGAAAAAGGATTGGACGAAGCTTTCTTT. Its protein is CASSEKGLDEAFF.

This clonotype was observed a few times. The chain is built from TRBV4-1 and TRBJ1-5, with 9 bases lining up with TRBD1. The CDR3 runs to 16 residues. CDR1 is MGHRA, CDR2 YSYEKL, per germline. The ends lost 1 base at V and 4 bases at J; junction bases unmatched: 5. The CDR3 DNA reads TGCGCCAGCAGCCAAGCTCCTGGACAGGGGAATCAGCCCCAGCATTTT. It codes for CASSQAPGQGNQPQHF.

This clonotype was seen many times. The chain recombines TRBV29-1 with TRBJ2-3, with D perhaps TRBD2 (5 bases). CDR3 size: 13 residues. The germline gives CDR1 SQVTM, CDR2 ANQGSEA. DNA for the CDR3: TGCAGTAGCGACCAGGCTAGCACAGATACGCAGTATTTT. Protein: CSSDQASTDTQYF.

This chain joins TRBV6-5 and TRBJ2-4; TRBD1 aligns across 7 bases. The CDR3 covers 12 residues. Germline trimming cut 2 bases from V and 13 bases from J; bases unmatched to any gene: 5. CDR1 is MNHEY and CDR2 is SVGAGI in the germline V gene. The CDR3, as DNA: TGTGCCAGCAGTTACAGACAGGGTGAACAGTACTTC. Amino acid sequence: CASSYRQGEQYF.

The table lists this clonotype with a count of one. J is TRBJ2-5 and V is TRBV19; TRBD2 aligns across 9 bases. Germline V gene data show CDR1 as LNHDA and CDR2 as SQIVND (reference sequence). The V gene end was trimmed by 3 bases and the J gene end by 7 bases; junction bases not matched to a gene: 9. CDR3 size: 15 residues. CDR3 loop: CASSISASGVATQYF. In DNA form, the CDR3 reads TGTGCCAGTAGTATCTCGGCTAGCGGGGTAGCGACCCAGTACTTC.

This chain connects TRBV5-1 to TRBJ2-1; no firm D call. This CDR3 contains 15 residues. CDR1 SGHRS and CDR2 YFSETQ come from the germline V gene. Between the trimmed V and J ends, which lost 0 bases and 8 bases, there was a span of 15 bases. The DNA for the CDR3 is TGCGCCAGCAGCTTGGTCTTCGGGCCCATCCATGAGCAGTTCTTC. Translation gives CASSLVFGPIHEQFF. The variable domain in full, with the rest retrieved from reference TRBV5-1 and TRBJ2-1, is KAGVTQTPRYLIKTRGQQVTLSCSPISGHRSVSWYQQTPGQGLQFLFEYFSETQRNKGNFPGRFSGRQFSNSRSEMNVSTLELGDSALYLCASSLVFGPIHEQFFGPGTRLTVL.

This clonotype came up once. The chain has TRBV20-1 and TRBJ2-3; 7 bases map to TRBD1. This CDR3 is 16 amino acids long. Germline V lookup: CDR1 DFQATT, CDR2 SNEGSKA (reference sequence). With V trimmed by 5 bases and J by 0 bases, 11 bases remained unmatched. CDR3 sequence: CSASDRVSRSTDTQYF. DNA for the CDR3: TGCAGTGCTTCCGACAGGGTATCCCGTAGCACAGATACGCAGTATTTT.

The V and J genes are TRBV7-9 and TRBJ2-5; 8 positions agree with TRBD2. The DNA end is a closer match to TRBJ2-7, so the J assignment may be wrong. CDR1 and CDR2 (germline): SEHNR, FQNEAQ (reference sequence). The CDR3 totals 14 residues. For the CDR3, the DNA is TGTGCCAGCAGCTACGGGGGGGCTTACTACGAGCAGTACTTC. This codes for CASSYGGAYYEQYF.

A word on this clonotype: Sequence at one end of the junction differs from germline and may be a read error. The chain joins TRBV6-5 to TRBJ1-3; D gene uncertain. The CDR3 spans 16 residues. Germline V gene data show CDR1 as MNHEY and CDR2 as SVGAGI. The CDR3: CASIYSNGEGGNTIYF. CDR3 DNA: TGTGCCAGCATTTACTCGAACGGGGAGGGTGGAAACACCATATATTTT.

The chain links TRBV28 to TRBJ2-7; possibly TRBD1 for D (6 bases). This CDR3 has 14 residues. Trimming left V 7 bases short and J 1 base short, with 14 bases between. CDR1 is MDHEN and CDR2 is SYDVKM in the germline V gene. CDR3 loop: CASKLQQGSYEQYF. CDR3 DNA: TGTGCCAGCAAATTGCAGCAGGGGTCCTACGAGCAGTACTTC.

V gene TRBV5-1 combines with J gene TRBJ2-1; tentatively, D is TRBD1 (5 bases). The CDR3 totals 17 residues. Germline V CDR1 and CDR2: SGHRS, YFSETQ. Deletions cut 0 bases from V and 0 bases from J, with 13 bases between. The CDR3 coding sequence is TGCGCCAGCAGCTTGGAGTGGGGCCAAAGCTCCTACAATGAGCAGTTCTTC. Amino acid sequence: CASSLEWGQSSYNEQFF.

V and J are TRBV3-1 and TRBJ1-1; D is ambiguous. V was shortened by 2 bases and J by 6 bases, with 7 bases between the two germline ends. This CDR3 is 12 amino acids long. Per the germline V gene, CDR1 is LGHDT and CDR2 is YNNKEL (reference sequence). The CDR3 spells CASSQSVAEAFF. CDR3 bases: TGTGCCAGCAGCCAATCCGTGGCTGAAGCTTTCTTT.

This clonotype came up a few times. CDR3 loop: CASSYASGGYNEQFF. The CDR3 region has the DNA TGTGCCAGCAGTTACGCTAGCGGGGGCTACAATGAGCAGTTCTTC. The chain couples TRBV6-2 or TRBV6-3 to TRBJ2-1; 10 bases are shared with TRBD2. With 2 bases clipped from V and 3 bases from J, the junction kept 1 base outside the gene matches. The CDR3 extends over 15 amino acids. Germline V lookup: CDR1 MNHEY, CDR2 SVGEGT.

The CDR3 spells CASSDPTGSGYTF. The CDR3 DNA sequence: TGTGCCAGCAGTGACCCTACAGGATCTGGCTACACCTTC. The V call is TRBV6-5, the J call TRBJ1-2, with TRBD1 as a possible D gene (5 bases). CDR1 is MNHEY, CDR2 SVGAGI, per germline. V was trimmed by 5 bases and J by 7 bases, leaving 14 bases between them. This CDR3 is built from 13 residues.

This clonotype was observed a few times. The J gene is TRBJ2-3, the V gene TRBV3-1, with D possibly matching TRBD1 (5 bases). The CDR3 loop spans 15 amino acids. Germline values: CDR1 LGHDT, CDR2 YNNKEL (reference sequence). The V and J ends lost 1 base and 7 bases respectively, with 15 bases between them. The CDR3, as DNA: TGTGCCAGCAGCCAAGGGATGAGACCAGGGAATACGCAGTATTTT. It codes for CASSQGMRPGNTQYF.

This chain uses TRBV5-1 with TRBJ2-1; D ambiguous. Germline V gene lookup returns CDR1 SGHRS and CDR2 YFSETQ. Trimming took off 2 bases at V and 4 bases at J, with 7 bases between the two ends. The CDR3 totals 13 residues. CDR3 amino acids: CASSFDVYNEQFF. CDR3 nucleotides: TGCGCCAGCAGCTTCGACGTATACAATGAGCAGTTCTTC. Full variable domain (outside the CDR3, taken from reference TRBV5-1 and TRBJ2-1): KAGVTQTPRYLIKTRGQQVTLSCSPISGHRSVSWYQQTPGQGLQFLFEYFSETQRNKGNFPGRFSGRQFSNSRSEMNVSTLELGDSALYLCASSFDVYNEQFFGPGTRLTVL.

This clonotype was observed a few times. The gene calls are TRBV7-9 and TRBJ2-1; 11 bases map to TRBD2. V dropped 1 base and J dropped 7; count of bases not matched to a gene: 3. CDR3 length: 15 residues. The germline V gene has CDR1 SEHNR and CDR2 FQNEAQ (reference sequence). The CDR3 spells CASSLVGLAANEQFF. The CDR3, as DNA: TGTGCCAGCAGCTTAGTGGGACTAGCGGCAAATGAGCAGTTCTTC.

V and J are TRBV5-1 and TRBJ2-5, with 7 bases matching TRBD2. This CDR3 region has 13 residues. Per germline, CDR1 SGHRS and CDR2 YFSETQ. V shed 0 bases and J 11 bases; nucleotides not matched to a gene: 7. CDR3 bases: TGCGCCAGCAGCTTGGACCTAGCGCGGGAGCAGTACTTC. Protein product: CASSLDLAREQYF.

The CDR3 here is CASTPTGTETYNEQFF. The CDR3 bases are TGTGCCAGCACCCCAACCGGGACAGAGACCTACAATGAGCAGTTCTTC. J is TRBJ2-1 and V is TRBV5-6; 7 bases map to TRBD1. The germline gives CDR1 SGHDT, CDR2 YYEEEE. V lost 6 bases and J lost 2; bases outside the gene matches: 11. This CDR3 spans 16 amino acids.